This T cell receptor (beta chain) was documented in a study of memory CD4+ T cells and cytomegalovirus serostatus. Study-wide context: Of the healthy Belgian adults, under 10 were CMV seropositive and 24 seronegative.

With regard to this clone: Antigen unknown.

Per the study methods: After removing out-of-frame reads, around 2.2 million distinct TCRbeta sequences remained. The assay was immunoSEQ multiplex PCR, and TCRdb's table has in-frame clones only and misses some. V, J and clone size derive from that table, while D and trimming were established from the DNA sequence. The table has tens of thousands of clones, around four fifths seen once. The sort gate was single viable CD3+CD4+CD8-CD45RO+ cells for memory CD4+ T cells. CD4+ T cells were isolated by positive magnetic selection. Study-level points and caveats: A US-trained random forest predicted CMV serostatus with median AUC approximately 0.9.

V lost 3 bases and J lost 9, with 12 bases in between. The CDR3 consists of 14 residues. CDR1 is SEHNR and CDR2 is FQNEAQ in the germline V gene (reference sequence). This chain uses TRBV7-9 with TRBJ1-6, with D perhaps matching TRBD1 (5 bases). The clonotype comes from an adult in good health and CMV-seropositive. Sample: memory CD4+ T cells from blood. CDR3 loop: CASSFRDLASPLHF. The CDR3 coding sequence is TGTGCCAGCAGCTTCAGGGACCTGGCTTCACCCCTCCACTTT.